The source of this T cell receptor beta chain is a study of T cell changes during pregnancy in multiple sclerosis. This CDR3 region has 14 residues. The ends were cut back, 2 bases at V and 3 bases at J, with 11 bases in the middle. Germline CDR1 is GTSNPN and CDR2 is SVGIG (reference sequence). Sequenced by immunoSEQ multiplex PCR; TCRdb stores in-frame clones only, minus some. Among some 70,000 clones, about nine tenths were seen once, and the ten largest hold about 1.5%. Sequenced here: peripheral blood, sampled in the third trimester of pregnancy. The rearrangement uses TRBV30 and TRBJ1-5, with D perhaps matching TRBD1 (5 bases). This clonotype originated in a female donor with multiple sclerosis, enrolled in a pregnancy study. The DNA of the CDR3 is TGTGCCTGGAGTTGGGGCGGTCCCAATCAGCCCCAGCATTTT. Translation gives CAWSWGGPNQPQHF.